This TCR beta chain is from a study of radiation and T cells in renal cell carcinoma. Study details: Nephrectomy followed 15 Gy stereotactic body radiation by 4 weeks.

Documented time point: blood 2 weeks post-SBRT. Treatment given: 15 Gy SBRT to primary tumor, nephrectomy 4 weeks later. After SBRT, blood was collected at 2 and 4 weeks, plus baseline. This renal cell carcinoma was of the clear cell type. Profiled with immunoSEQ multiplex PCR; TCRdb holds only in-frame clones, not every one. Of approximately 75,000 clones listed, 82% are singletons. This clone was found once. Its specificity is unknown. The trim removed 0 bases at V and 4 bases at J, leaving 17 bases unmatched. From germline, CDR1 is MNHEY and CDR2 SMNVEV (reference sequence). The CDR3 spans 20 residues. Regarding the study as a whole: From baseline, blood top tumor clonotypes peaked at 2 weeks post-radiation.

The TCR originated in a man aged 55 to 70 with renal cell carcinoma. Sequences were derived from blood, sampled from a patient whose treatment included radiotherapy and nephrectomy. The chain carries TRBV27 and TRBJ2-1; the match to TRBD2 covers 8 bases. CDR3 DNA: TGTGCCAGCAGTTTATCCTTCTTCATAGCGGGAAGCTTAGCATACAATGAGCAGTTCTTC. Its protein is CASSLSFFIAGSLAYNEQFF.